What follows are 31 T cell receptor beta chains derived from one specimen sequenced in a study of T cells in pancreatic ductal adenocarcinoma. The selected patients with pancreatic ductal adenocarcinoma had surgery but no neoadjuvant therapy. Using immunoSEQ multiplex PCR, the repertoire was profiled, and TCRdb retains in-frame clones only, with some absent. The table records roughly 5,000 clones, 72% of them present only once. Sequencing was carried out using pancreatic tumor tissue. These receptors all stem from a human donor with pancreatic ductal adenocarcinoma.

On this clone: This sample also contains other DNA sequences that code for the same CDR3. J is TRBJ1-6 and V is TRBV6-1; D may be TRBD1 (5 bases). CDR3 size: 15 residues. Germline V CDR1 and CDR2: MNHNS, SASEGT. Trimming cost V 6 bases and J 9 bases, with 18 bases left between them. The CDR3 nucleotides read TGTGCCAGCAGCGGCGCTCGGCCGGGGGGTTCACCCCTCCACTTT. Its translation is CASSGARPGGSPLHF.

CDR3 DNA sequence: TGTGCCAGTAGCCGGGACAGGGTGCACGAGCAGTACTTC. Amino acids: CASSRDRVHEQYF. V and J are TRBV19 and TRBJ2-7; 9 nucleotides match TRBD1. V was clipped by 6 bases and J by 5 bases; unmatched bases: 5. Germline V gene sequence: CDR1 LNHDA, CDR2 SQIVND (reference sequence). The CDR3 is made up of 13 amino acids.

This clone came up a few times. This chain connects TRBV4-3 to TRBJ2-3, with TRBD2 identical over 9 bases. CDR3 length: 17 amino acids. The germline V gene has CDR1 LGHNA and CDR2 YSLEER. J lost 5 bases, V lost 0 bases, and 9 bases had no gene match. CDR3 nucleotide sequence: TGCGCCAGCAGCCAAGAGGCTAGCGGGGCCACGGGAGATACGCAGTATTTT. This codes for CASSQEASGATGDTQYF.

The rearrangement links TRBV7-2 to TRBJ2-4, with TRBD1 identical over 7 bases. V lost 1 base, J lost 7 bases, and 7 bases stayed unmatched. The CDR3 loop spans 15 amino acids. CDR1 is SGHTA, CDR2 FQGNSA, per germline. The chain's CDR3 is CASSLEFLQGNIQYF. As DNA, the CDR3 is TGTGCCAGCAGCTTAGAGTTCCTACAGGGGAACATTCAGTACTTC.

In its sample, this clone was seen once. The V and J genes are TRBV5-6 and TRBJ2-7; a weak D match, TRBD2 (5 bases). Trimming removed 1 base from V and 5 bases from J, with 10 bases in between. The CDR3 has 13 amino acids. Germline CDR1 is SGHDT and CDR2 is YYEEEE. The CDR3 DNA reads as TGTGCCAGCAGCTTGATAGGGAGTCACGAGCAGTACTTC. As protein: CASSLIGSHEQYF.

The CDR3: CASSLLTGRRETQYF. For the CDR3, the DNA is TGTGCCAGCAGCTTACTAACGGGTCGTAGGGAGACCCAGTACTTC. The rearrangement joins TRBV5-6 to TRBJ2-5; no clear D. Per the germline V gene, CDR1 is SGHDT and CDR2 is YYEEEE. This CDR3 has 15 amino acids. V was pared by 2 bases and J by 5 bases, with 16 bases between.

The CDR3 sequence: CASSLGQGRKLFF. The CDR3 nucleotides read TGTGCCAGCAGCCTGGGACAGGGCCGAAAACTGTTTTTT. J is TRBJ1-4 and V is TRBV5-6; TRBD1 matches 9 bases. Looked up from germline, CDR1 is SGHDT and CDR2 is YYEEEE. This CDR3 region has 13 residues. The V segment lost 4 bases and the J segment 10 bases; nucleotides outside the gene matches: 5. The full variable domain, its missing parts supplied by reference TRBV5-6 and TRBJ1-4, is DAGVTQSPTHLIKTRGQQVTLRCSPKSGHDTVSWYQQALGQGPQFIFQYYEEEERQRGNFPDRFSGHQFPNYSSELNVNALLLGDSALYLCASSLGQGRKLFFGSGTQLSVL.

This clone has just a few counts. This sample includes further DNA sequences coding for the same CDR3. The genes are TRBV7-9 and TRBJ2-1; 8 bases fit TRBD2. CDR3 size: 12 residues. V lost 5 bases to trimming and J lost 10 bases; unmatched junction nucleotides: 4. Germline loops: CDR1 SEHNR, CDR2 FQNEAQ (reference sequence). The CDR3 protein is CASSLGRGEQFF. The CDR3 region has the DNA TGTGCCAGCAGCCTCGGGAGGGGGGAGCAGTTCTTC.

The J gene is TRBJ2-7, the V gene TRBV5-1, with TRBD1 as a possible D gene (5 bases). Germline V lookup: CDR1 SGHRS, CDR2 YFSETQ. Trimming shortened V by 4 bases and J by 2 bases, and 10 bases separated the two germline ends. CDR3 length: 13 amino acids. DNA of the CDR3: TGCGCCAGCAGCCAGGACATAGCCTACGAGCAGTACTTC. This translates into CASSQDIAYEQYF.

V usage is TRBV30 and J usage is TRBJ2-3; 8 nucleotides line up with TRBD2. The CDR3 runs to 13 residues. Germline V gene data show CDR1 as GTSNPN and CDR2 as SVGIG (reference sequence). The junction had 5 bases not matched to a gene; V was cut back by 3 bases and J by 6 bases. The CDR3 spells CAWSGRARDTQYF. The CDR3 coding sequence is TGTGCCTGGAGCGGGAGGGCCAGGGATACGCAGTATTTT. Looking up the rest from reference TRBV30 and TRBJ2-3 gives the full variable domain: SQTIHQWPATLVQPVGSPLSLECTVEGTSNPNLYWYRQAAGRGLQLLFYSVGIGQISSEVPQNLSASRPQDRQFILSSKKLLLSDSGFYLCAWSGRARDTQYFGPGTRLTVL.

This chain uses TRBV7-3 with TRBJ2-7; no firm D call. Germline V gene data show CDR1 as SGHTA and CDR2 as FQGTGA. The CDR3 sequence is 12 residues long. The germline V and J ends were trimmed by 5 bases and 4 bases, with 9 bases remaining between them. The CDR3 here is CASSPTGYEQYF. Written as DNA, the CDR3 is TGTGCCAGCAGCCCCACCGGGTACGAGCAGTACTTC.

This clone was seen a few times. This chain uses TRBV4-2 with TRBJ1-2; TRBD1 matches 9 bases. The trim removed 1 base at V and 2 bases at J, leaving 5 bases unmatched. The CDR3 extends over 16 amino acids. CDR1 and CDR2 from the germline V gene are LGHNA and YNFKEQ. The CDR3 here is CASSQVRQGGNYGYTF. CDR3 nucleotide sequence: TGTGCCAGCAGCCAAGTCAGACAGGGGGGCAACTATGGCTACACCTTC.

This clone has more than one count but fewer than ten. The J gene is TRBJ1-3, the V gene TRBV7-8; D not resolved. The CDR3 sequence is 16 residues long. Trimming removed 8 bases from V and 0 bases from J, with 17 bases in between. Germline CDR1 reads SGHVS; CDR2 reads FQNEAQ. This chain's CDR3 is CASDSEEGHSGNTIYF. CDR3 coding DNA: TGTGCCAGCGACTCTGAGGAGGGCCACTCTGGAAACACCATATATTTT.

The chain combines TRBV7-9 with TRBJ1-1; 8 bases align to TRBD1. This CDR3 region has 14 residues. Germline CDR1 is SEHNR and CDR2 is FQNEAQ (reference sequence). J was trimmed by 8 bases and V by 5 bases; bases with no gene match: 10. DNA of the CDR3: TGTGCCAGCAGCCAGGGACAGGTGCCAGGGGAAGCTTTCTTT. The encoded protein is CASSQGQVPGEAFF.

Here the CDR3 DNA reads TGTGCCAGCAGTTTGGTTTTGAGGGAGAATCAGCCCCAGCATTTT. Encoded protein: CASSLVLRENQPQHF. This chain uses TRBV28 with TRBJ1-5; D gene unclear. Trimming stripped 3 bases from V and 4 bases from J, with 13 bases between. Germline V CDR1 and CDR2: MDHEN, SYDVKM. CDR3 length: 15 amino acids.

The V and J genes are TRBV28 and TRBJ2-7; D is ambiguous. Germline assignment: CDR1 MDHEN and CDR2 SYDVKM. There are 12 residues in the CDR3. Trimming left V 5 bases short and J 3 bases short, with 8 bases between. The DNA for the CDR3 is TGTGCCAGCAGTCCCCCCTTCTACGAGCAGTACTTC. Protein product: CASSPPFYEQYF. The whole variable domain, filled in from reference TRBV28 and TRBJ2-7, reads DVKVTQSSRYLVKRTGEKVFLECVQDMDHENMFWYRQDPGLGLRLIYFSYDVKMKEKGDIPEGYSVSREKKERFSLILESASTNQTSMYLCASSPPFYEQYFGPGTRLTVT.

J is TRBJ1-4 and V is TRBV29-1, with D tentatively TRBD1 (6 bases). This CDR3 has 13 residues. Between the trimmed V and J ends, which lost 5 bases and 4 bases, there was a span of 11 bases. From germline, CDR1 is SQVTM and CDR2 ANQGSEA. CDR3 sequence: CSVRGQFNEKLFF. In nucleotides, the CDR3 is TGCAGCGTTCGTGGACAGTTTAATGAAAAACTGTTTTTT. The full variable domain, with the rest looked up from reference TRBV29-1 and TRBJ1-4, is SAVISQKPSRDICQRGTSLTIQCQVDSQVTMMFWYRQQPGQSLTLIATANQGSEATYESGFVIDKFPISRPNLTFSTLTVSNMSPEDSSIYLCSVRGQFNEKLFFGSGTQLSVL.

This rearrangement joins TRBV29-1 to TRBJ2-3; 9 positions match TRBD2. J lost 8 bases, V lost 5 bases, and 11 bases had no gene match. The germline V gene has CDR1 SQVTM and CDR2 ANQGSEA. CDR3 length: 14 residues. CDR3 nucleotides: TGCAGCGTTCTTAGGACTAGCGCAGCCGGTACGCAGTATTTT. Its translation: CSVLRTSAAGTQYF.

This clone was counted only a few times. This sequence joins TRBV18 and TRBJ2-1; 8 bases fit TRBD1. The CDR3 is made up of 15 amino acids. The germline V gene has CDR1 KGHSH and CDR2 LQKENI. With V trimmed by 3 bases and J by 0 bases, 1 base remained unmatched. The CDR3 DNA reads as TGTGCCAGCTCACCCACAGGGGGCTCCTACAATGAGCAGTTCTTC. The encoded protein is CASSPTGGSYNEQFF.

This clone has more than one count but fewer than ten. J is TRBJ1-1 and V is TRBV15; D remains unclear. V was shortened by 4 bases and J by 0 bases, with 15 bases between the two germline ends. Per germline, CDR1 LNHNV and CDR2 YYDKDF (reference sequence). There are 16 residues in the CDR3. The CDR3 loop reads CATSIGYTAMNTEAFF. Here the CDR3 DNA reads TGTGCCACCAGCATAGGATACACAGCTATGAACACTGAAGCTTTCTTT.

This CDR3 is CASSISDRGNQPQHF. The CDR3, as DNA: TGTGCCAGCAGTATCTCGGACAGGGGAAATCAGCCCCAGCATTTT. This chain links TRBV28 with TRBJ1-5; 9 bases are a match to TRBD1. There are 15 residues in the CDR3. Looked up from germline, CDR1 is MDHEN and CDR2 is SYDVKM. The ends lost 5 bases at V and 4 bases at J; junction bases unmatched: 6.

The chain uses TRBV5-4 and TRBJ2-7; D remains unclear. Germline V gene sequence: CDR1 SGHNT, CDR2 YYREEE (reference sequence). V lost 0 bases, J lost 7 bases, and 8 bases lay in between. This CDR3 is built from 12 residues. Here the CDR3 DNA reads TGTGCCAGCAGCTTGGAACGGCGGGAGCAGTACTTC. Encoded protein: CASSLERREQYF. The full variable domain, its missing parts supplied by reference TRBV5-4 and TRBJ2-7, is ETGVTQSPTHLIKTRGQQVTLRCSSQSGHNTVSWYQQALGQGPQFIFQYYREEENGRGNFPPRFSGLQFPNYSSELNVNALELDDSALYLCASSLERREQYFGPGTRLTVT.

The chain uses TRBV7-9 and TRBJ1-1; 9 bases map to TRBD1. V was pared by 4 bases and J by 1 base, with 4 bases of the junction left unmatched. The CDR3 sequence is 15 residues long. The germline V gene encodes CDR1 SEHNR and CDR2 FQNEAQ (reference sequence). The CDR3 nucleotides are TGTGCCAGCAGCTGGCCGGGACAGGGGAACACTGAAGCTTTCTTT. Translated, it gives CASSWPGQGNTEAFF.

The chain is built from TRBV7-2 and TRBJ1-1; 7 bases match TRBD1. Germline V gene lookup returns CDR1 SGHTA and CDR2 FQGNSA. V lost 6 bases, J lost 4 bases, and 8 bases stayed unmatched. The CDR3 is made up of 14 amino acids. CDR3 sequence (DNA): TGTGCCAGCAGTTGGACAGGACAAGGCACTGAAGCTTTCTTT. It is translated as CASSWTGQGTEAFF.

This sequence joins TRBV7-2 and TRBJ1-2, with 7 bases aligning to TRBD1. Per the germline V gene, CDR1 is SGHTA and CDR2 is FQGNSA. The CDR3 consists of 14 residues. J was trimmed by 4 bases and V by 5 bases; bases with no gene match: 7. CDR3 protein: CASSEGQLFYGYTF. The CDR3 DNA follows: TGTGCCAGCAGCGAGGGACAGCTATTCTATGGCTACACCTTC.

The chain recombines TRBV5-1 with TRBJ1-1, with D possibly TRBD1 on 6 matching bases. V was shortened by 0 bases and J by 7 bases, with 10 bases between the two germline ends. CDR3 size: 13 residues. Per the germline V gene, CDR1 is SGHRS and CDR2 is YFSETQ. Here the CDR3 reads CASSLGAGDEAFF. In DNA form, the CDR3 reads TGCGCCAGCAGCTTGGGGGCAGGGGATGAAGCTTTCTTT.

This clone was picked up a small number of times. The rearrangement uses TRBV4-3 and TRBJ1-1; unclear D gene. Per germline, CDR1 LGHNA and CDR2 YSLEER. CDR3 length equals 15 residues. Trimming removed 3 bases from V and 7 bases from J, with 18 bases in between. Here the CDR3 reads CASSHESEGYGEAFF. The CDR3 DNA is TGCGCCAGCAGCCATGAAAGTGAGGGATATGGTGAAGCTTTCTTT.

The chain employs TRBV23-1 and TRBJ2-5, with D maybe TRBD1 (5 bases). TRBV23-1 is noted as an ORF with a role that remains uncertain. V lost 3 bases and J lost 1, with 15 bases in between. The CDR3 spans 16 residues. CDR3: CASSHEKQDFQETQYF. The CDR3 DNA reads TGCGCCAGCAGTCACGAAAAACAGGATTTCCAAGAGACCCAGTACTTC.

The chain is built from TRBV21-1 and TRBJ1-6. TRBV21-1 is tagged as a pseudogene. The CDR3 is made up of 18 amino acids. The CDR3 nucleotides read TGTGCCAGCACTCAAATCACCCATCCGGTAAGTAGGAGTTCACCCCTCCACTTT. This sequence encodes CASTQITHPVSRSSPLHF.

This clone came up a few times. The chain uses TRBV7-2 and TRBJ1-5; 10 nucleotides align to TRBD1. The CDR3 consists of 14 residues. Per germline, CDR1 SGHTA and CDR2 FQGNSA. Trimming at V came to 4 bases and at J to 6 bases, leaving 3 bases not matched to a gene. The CDR3 nucleotides are TGTGCCAGCAGCTGGACAGGGGGAGTTCAGCCCCAGCATTTT. This translates into CASSWTGGVQPQHF.

V is TRBV21-1 and J is TRBJ1-2. TRBV21-1 is described as a pseudogene. The CDR3 covers 14 residues. In nucleotides, the CDR3 is TGTGCCAGCAGGACGTACAGGGACTATTATGGCTACACCTTC. This codes for CASRTYRDYYGYTF.